The clone carrying this T cell receptor (beta chain) was seen repeatedly, ten times or more. As yet, its antigen is unknown. This sample is part of a study of T cells in Graves' hyperthyroidism and ophthalmopathy. Amplified TCR beta CDR3 regions came from RNA transcripts. HTBI primers were the set used in a first-round RT-PCR of the TCR CDR3. One entry per CDR3 protein, called by TCRdb with MiXCR from the multiplex PCR reads. The data hold about 47,000 distinct CDR3 sequences, with approximately 53% observed a single time. CDR3 size: 15 residues. Germline CDR1 and CDR2: SGHRS and YFSETQ. The V gene lost 3 bases and the J gene lost 3 bases, with 12 bases spanning the gap. Among the patients, aged 18 to 65, hyperthyroidism was newly diagnosed and had lasted under 2 months. Lactation, pregnancy, other autoimmune disease or uncontrolled infection led to exclusion of patients. Study results and limitations: Classification by a 13 V-J model distinguished ophthalmopathy from stable hyperthyroidism.

The V and J genes are TRBV5-1 and TRBJ1-4; D not resolved. The sequence was collected from a man younger than 35 with Graves' hyperthyroidism. The source material was peripheral blood or thyroid tissue (not recorded which). CDR3 DNA sequence: TGCGCCAGCAGCTCAGGACTTCCCGCTAATGAAAAACTGTTTTTT. Its translation: CASSSGLPANEKLFF.